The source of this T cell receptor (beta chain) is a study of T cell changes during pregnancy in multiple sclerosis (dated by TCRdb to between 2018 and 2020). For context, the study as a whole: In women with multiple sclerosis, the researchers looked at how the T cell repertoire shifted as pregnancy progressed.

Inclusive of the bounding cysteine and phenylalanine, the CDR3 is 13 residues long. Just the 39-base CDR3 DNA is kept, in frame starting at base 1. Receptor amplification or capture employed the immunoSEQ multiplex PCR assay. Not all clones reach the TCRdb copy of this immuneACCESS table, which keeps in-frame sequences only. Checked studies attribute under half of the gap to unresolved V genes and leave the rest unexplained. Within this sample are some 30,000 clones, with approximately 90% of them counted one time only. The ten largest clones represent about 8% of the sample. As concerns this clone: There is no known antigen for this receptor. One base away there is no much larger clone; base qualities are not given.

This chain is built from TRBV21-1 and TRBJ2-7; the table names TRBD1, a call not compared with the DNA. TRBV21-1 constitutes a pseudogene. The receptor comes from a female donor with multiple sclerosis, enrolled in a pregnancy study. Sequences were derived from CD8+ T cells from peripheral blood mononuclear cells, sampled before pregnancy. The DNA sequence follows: TGTGCCAGCAGTCCGGGACAGGCCTACGAGCAGTACTTC. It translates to CASSPGQAYEQYF.